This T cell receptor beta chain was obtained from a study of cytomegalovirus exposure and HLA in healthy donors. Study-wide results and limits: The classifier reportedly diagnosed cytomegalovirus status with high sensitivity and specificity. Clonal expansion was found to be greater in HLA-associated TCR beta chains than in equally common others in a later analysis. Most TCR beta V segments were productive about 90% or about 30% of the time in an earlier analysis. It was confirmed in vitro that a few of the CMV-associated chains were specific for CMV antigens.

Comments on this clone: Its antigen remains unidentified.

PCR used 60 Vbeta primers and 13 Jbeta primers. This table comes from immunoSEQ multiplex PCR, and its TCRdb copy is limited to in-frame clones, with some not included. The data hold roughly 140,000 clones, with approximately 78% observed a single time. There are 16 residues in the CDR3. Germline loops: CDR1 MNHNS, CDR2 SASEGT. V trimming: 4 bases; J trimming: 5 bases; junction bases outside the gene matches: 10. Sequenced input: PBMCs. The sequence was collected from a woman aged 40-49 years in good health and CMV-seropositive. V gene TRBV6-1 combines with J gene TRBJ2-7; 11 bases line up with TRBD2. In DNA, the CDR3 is TGTGCCAGCAGTGCGGGCGTTAGCGGGAGGGCCGACGAGCAGTACTTC. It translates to CASSAGVSGRADEQYF.